Below, one T cell receptor beta chain is given with its context. The antigen it recognizes is unknown. No per-base quality is available; no much larger clone lies one base away. Other DNA sequences of this sample code for an identical CDR3. CDR1 and CDR2, looked up from the germline V gene (reference sequence), are LNHDA and SQIVND. V has 2 bases trimmed and J has 3 bases trimmed; junction bases matching no gene number 0. The CDR3 measures 14 amino acids from cysteine to phenylalanine. The DNA shown is the 42-base CDR3, in frame from base 1. The data were taken from a study of OX40 agonist ivuxolimab in advanced cancers. Background on the whole study: Ivuxolimab was an agonistic, fully human IgG2 monoclonal antibody directed against OX40 (CD134), a costimulatory receptor. Intravenous ivuxolimab was administered to patients every 2 weeks at six dose levels: 0.01, 0.1, 0.3, 1.5, 3 and 10 mg/kg. Of the roughly 52 dose-escalation patients, hepatocellular carcinoma was present in about 20, melanoma in around 15, renal cell carcinoma in 9 and head and neck cancer in 9. In the dose-escalation cohort, 65% to 85% of patients were male, and the mean age was around 65 years with a range of roughly 20 to 85. Patients were allowed to have had prior anti-PD-1, anti-PD-L1 or anti-CTLA-4 therapy, and around 40% of the dose-escalation patients had previously received checkpoint inhibitors. Partial responses were achieved by three dose-escalation patients, of whom one had hepatocellular carcinoma and two had cutaneous melanoma. Peripheral TCRbeta sequencing aimed to test whether ivuxolimab altered TCR sequence diversity and caused clonal T-cell expansion. The paper describes the monotherapy dose-escalation part (N of about 54 patients) of the phase I trial of ivuxolimab. Overall results and qualifications from the work: On average, CD8+ T cells showed more expanded clones than CD4+ T cells after ivuxolimab. At doses of 0.1 to 3.0 mg/kg, clonal expansion of both CD4+ and CD8+ T cells in blood was seen between baseline and week 6. Low levels of normalized T-cell clonal expansion were also shown by some nonresponding patients. In the 0.1-3.0 mg/kg groups, partial responders had among the lowest normalized peripheral clonal expansion, particularly in CD8+ T cells. Antigen specificity was not determined for the clonally expanded peripheral T cells.

To sequence the TCRbeta CDR3 region, genomic DNA was isolated from the sorted cells. The immunoSEQ Assay was used for sequencing of TCRbeta CDR3 regions. TCRdb stores this immuneACCESS table with in-frame sequences only. Part of the clones is absent; in the studies checked, under half of the shortfall reflects unresolved V genes, and no reason is known for the rest. The sample table contains about 76,000 clones; only one count was recorded for about 87% of them. The ten top clones hold less than 3% of the sample. Patients with autoimmune disease history or receiving systemic immunosuppression were excluded from the trial. Peripheral blood for TCR sequencing was drawn from every dose cohort at baseline, at cycle 4 day 1 and at cycle 7 day 1. Samples came from an open-label, multicenter, first-in-human phase I dose-escalation trial of ivuxolimab. The trial enrolled adults with locally advanced or metastatic head and neck squamous cell, hepatocellular, melanoma or renal cell carcinoma. Before TCR sequencing, CD4+ T cells and CD8+ T cells from peripheral blood were sorted into separate populations.

The source of this sequence is an adult with an advanced solid tumor such as melanoma, head and neck, liver or kidney cancer. Material: CD4+ or CD8+ T cells sorted from blood, obtained in a trial of the OX40 agonist ivuxolimab. The sequence links TRBV19 to TRBJ1-4; TRBD1 matches 7 bases in the middle. The DNA reads TGTGCCAGTAGTATACAGGGGGCTAATGAAAAACTGTTTTTT. This yields the protein CASSIQGANEKLFF.